The clone carrying this T cell receptor (beta chain) has ten or more counts. Its antigen is unknown. Not a single patient had been given any form of treatment at any point before undergoing thyroid surgery. In the authors' workflow: To classify distant metastasis in papillary thyroid cancer, a model was built from CDR3 differences across clinicopathological groups. TCRdb redid the clone calls on the PCR reads using MiXCR. In this record, the V and J calls reflect TCRdb's handling and not the investigators' own analysis. The data hold under 100,000 clones, with around 9.2% observed a single time. Germline CDR1 SGHVS, CDR2 FQNEAQ. This CDR3 is built from 19 residues. Germline trimming cut 2 bases from V and 1 base from J; bases unmatched to any gene: 14. This entry is derived from a study of metastatic and nonmetastatic thyroid tumors. Study context: Malignant and benign thyroid patients had repertoires compared in peripheral blood and tumor or nodule tissue.

General study results and limits: For both blood and tumor, malignant thyroid tumors reportedly showed significantly higher TCR beta diversity than benign nodules did.

The genes are TRBV7-8 and TRBJ2-3; TRBD2 matches 8 bases. The TCR was taken from a female donor with papillary thyroid cancer or a benign thyroid nodule (not recorded which). Some clones in this sample may be carry-over from other donors' samples. What was sequenced was blood. The CDR3, as DNA: TGTGCCAGCAGCTTATCCCCAGGGAGGGGCGGGGGGCGCACAGATACGCAGTATTTT. Its protein is CASSLSPGRGGGRTDTQYF.